This entry is about one T cell receptor (beta chain). This entry belongs to a study of blood T cell repertoires in COVID-19. Sequencing was performed with immunoSEQ multiplex PCR; in TCRdb, only in-frame clones are kept and a portion is missing. The profile shows 200,000 to 300,000 clones, 82% of them singletons. Sequences were obtained from peripheral blood. The TCR was taken from an older woman with active or convalescent COVID-19.

The CDR3 DNA is TGTGCCAGCAGTGAAGGGTCGGGGAGGGAAAAACTGTTTTTT. As protein: CASSEGSGREKLFF. This sequence joins TRBV25-1 and TRBJ1-4; D unclear. This CDR3 is 14 amino acids long. The V and J ends lost 2 bases and 8 bases respectively, with 12 bases between them. Germline V gives CDR1 MGHDK, CDR2 SYGVNS.